One and the same sample provided the 26 T cell receptor beta chains below, sequenced in a study of cytomegalovirus exposure and HLA in healthy donors. The PCR employed 60 Vbeta primers together with 13 Jbeta primers. Here immunoSEQ multiplex PCR was the method, and the copy in TCRdb shows in-frame clones only, minus some. The table records some 130,000 clones, less than 85% of them present only once. Sequencing used PBMCs. These receptors were obtained from a man in his forties in good health and CMV-seronegative.

V and J are TRBV5-8 and TRBJ2-7; 8 bases are shared with TRBD1. The germline CDR1 and CDR2 sequences are SGHTS and YDEGEE. This CDR3 is built from 14 residues. The V segment lost 4 bases and the J segment 3 bases; nucleotides outside the gene matches: 6. DNA of the CDR3: TGTGCCAGCAGCCAGAGGACAGGGAACTACGAGCAGTACTTC. It yields the protein CASSQRTGNYEQYF.

The genes are TRBV5-8 and TRBJ1-5, with 8 bases identical to TRBD1. There are 14 residues in the CDR3. J gave up 6 bases and V 4 bases, and 6 bases lay outside the gene matches. Germline assignment: CDR1 SGHTS and CDR2 YDEGEE. The CDR3: CASSAGQGAQPQHF. The CDR3 nucleotides read TGTGCCAGCAGCGCTGGACAGGGCGCTCAGCCCCAGCATTTT.

The gene calls are TRBV6-5 and TRBJ2-7; 9 bases are a match to TRBD1. Germline V lookup: CDR1 MNHEY, CDR2 SVGAGI. V shed 8 bases, J shed 4 bases, and the junction held 6 bases outside the gene matches. The CDR3 has 13 amino acids. The chain's CDR3 is CASAGTGSYEQYF. Here the CDR3 DNA reads TGTGCCAGCGCCGGGACAGGGTCTTACGAGCAGTACTTC.

This chain connects TRBV15 to TRBJ2-3; possible D gene TRBD2, 6 bases. Germline CDR1 and CDR2: LNHNV and YYDKDF (reference sequence). The CDR3 length is 16 residues. V lost 3 bases, J lost 2 bases, and 15 bases lay in between. The CDR3 DNA reads TGTGCCACCAGCAGCTACCCCCGCGGGGACACAGATACGCAGTATTTT. This sequence encodes CATSSYPRGDTDTQYF.

This clone has a single count. The rearrangement links TRBV5-1 to TRBJ2-5, with D tentatively TRBD1 (5 bases). The CDR3 sequence is 13 residues long. Germline values: CDR1 SGHRS, CDR2 YFSETQ. V lost 4 bases, J lost 4 bases, and 11 bases lay in between. This chain's CDR3 is CASSQAGSETQYF. DNA of the CDR3: TGCGCCAGCAGCCAGGCAGGGTCAGAGACCCAGTACTTC.

The chain recombines TRBV4-3 with TRBJ1-1; D unresolved. Trimming left V 0 bases short and J 11 bases short, with 19 bases between. Germline loops: CDR1 LGHNA, CDR2 YSLEER. There are 15 residues in the CDR3. The CDR3 spells CASSQDRNARRAAFF. The DNA for the CDR3 is TGCGCCAGCAGCCAAGATCGGAACGCCCGGAGGGCTGCTTTCTTT.

The V gene is TRBV11-2, the J gene TRBJ2-7, with no clear D. The CDR3 is 13 residues long. Trimming removed 1 base from V and 2 bases from J, with 6 bases in between. Germline CDR1 SGHAT, CDR2 FQNNGV. CDR3 coding DNA: TGTGCCAGCAGCTTAGGCGCAACCTACGAGCAGTACTTC. It encodes CASSLGATYEQYF. The entire variable domain, with the rest obtained from reference TRBV11-2 and TRBJ2-7, is as follows: EAGVAQSPRYKIIEKRQSVAFWCNPISGHATLYWYQQILGQGPKLLIQFQNNGVVDDSQLPKDRFSAERLKGVDSTLKIQPAKLEDSAVYLCASSLGATYEQYFGPGTRLTVT.

This clone was seen more than once but under ten times. The chain employs TRBV6-1 and TRBJ2-4, with TRBD1 as a possible D gene (5 bases). V lost 6 bases and J lost 5, with 17 bases in between. The CDR3 spans 15 residues. Germline V gene lookup returns CDR1 MNHNS and CDR2 SASEGT. In nucleotides, the CDR3 is TGTGCCAGCAGAGACAGTAGAGGTAGTCAAAACATTCAGTACTTC. Protein: CASRDSRGSQNIQYF.

The chain has TRBV9 and TRBJ2-3; possible D gene TRBD2, 7 bases. The CDR3 is made up of 16 amino acids. Trimming shortened V by 4 bases and J by 3 bases, and 18 bases separated the two germline ends. Germline V lookup: CDR1 SGDLS, CDR2 YYNGEE. The CDR3 region has the DNA TGTGCCAGCAGCCCCCGGGGGGCGGGGGTGACAGATACGCAGTATTTT. It translates to CASSPRGAGVTDTQYF.

This clone was detected only once. This sequence joins TRBV6-1 and TRBJ2-1; tentatively, D is TRBD1 (5 bases). The CDR3 covers 15 residues. Trimming removed 2 bases at V and 4 bases at J, with 12 bases between. CDR1 is MNHNS, CDR2 SASEGT, per germline. The CDR3, as DNA: TGTGCCAGCAGTGAATTGATACAGGCGTACAATGAGCAGTTCTTC. Amino acids: CASSELIQAYNEQFF.

This clone appeared once. J is TRBJ2-2 and V is TRBV5-5, with 8 bases lining up with TRBD1. Trimming removed 4 bases from V and 0 bases from J; junction bases left unmatched: 11. This CDR3 has 18 residues. CDR1 is SGHKS, CDR2 YYEKEE, per germline (reference sequence). CDR3 amino acids: CASSRQGYYGANTGELFF. In DNA form, the CDR3 reads TGTGCCAGCAGCCGACAGGGGTATTATGGCGCGAACACCGGGGAGCTGTTTTTT. The full variable domain, its missing parts supplied by reference TRBV5-5 and TRBJ2-2, is DAGVTQSPTHLIKTRGQQVTLRCSPISGHKSVSWYQQVLGQGPQFIFQYYEKEERGRGNFPDRFSARQFPNYSSELNVNALLLGDSALYLCASSRQGYYGANTGELFFGEGSRLTVL.

The gene calls are TRBV6-5 and TRBJ2-1; D might be TRBD2 (6 bases). Trimming removed 6 bases from V and 0 bases from J, with 12 bases in between. CDR3 size: 15 residues. From germline, CDR1 is MNHEY and CDR2 SVGAGI. For the CDR3, the DNA is TGTGCCAGCAGGGTAGCGGTAAGCTCCTACAATGAGCAGTTCTTC. Protein sequence: CASRVAVSSYNEQFF.

As regards this clone: Distinct nucleotide sequences in the sample also encode this CDR3. The chain carries TRBV2 and TRBJ2-7, with D perhaps TRBD1 (6 bases). The germline CDR1 and CDR2 sequences are SNHLY and FYNNEI. The V end was cut by 8 bases, the J end by 2 bases, with 13 bases between. The length of the CDR3 is 13 residues. The CDR3 here is CASSRQEPYEQYF. CDR3 coding DNA: TGTGCCAGCTCGAGACAGGAGCCCTACGAGCAGTACTTC.

The sample holds a few counts of this clone. V gene TRBV5-4 combines with J gene TRBJ2-2, with D perhaps matching TRBD2 (5 bases). V dropped 2 bases and J dropped 6 bases, with 8 bases sitting between them. The CDR3 has 13 amino acids. Germline V CDR1 and CDR2: SGHNT, YYREEE (reference sequence). The DNA for the CDR3 is TGTGCCAGCAGCTTTCGGGGATCCGGGGAGCTGTTTTTT. This codes for CASSFRGSGELFF. The entire variable domain, with the rest obtained from reference TRBV5-4 and TRBJ2-2, is as follows: ETGVTQSPTHLIKTRGQQVTLRCSSQSGHNTVSWYQQALGQGPQFIFQYYREEENGRGNFPPRFSGLQFPNYSSELNVNALELDDSALYLCASSFRGSGELFFGEGSRLTVL.

The gene calls are TRBV2 and TRBJ1-2; the D gene is possibly TRBD1 (6 bases). Germline V gene lookup returns CDR1 SNHLY and CDR2 FYNNEI. The CDR3 is made up of 14 amino acids. With 4 bases removed from V and 1 base from J, the gap between germline ends came to 10 bases. In DNA, the CDR3 is TGTGCCAGCAGTGCGGGACAAAGTAACTATGGCTACACCTTC. Translating it yields CASSAGQSNYGYTF.

This chain connects TRBV27 to TRBJ2-5; perhaps TRBD2 as D (7 bases). The last part of the DNA fits TRBJ2-7 better; the J call may be wrong. This CDR3 has 17 residues. Per germline, CDR1 MNHEY and CDR2 SMNVEV (reference sequence). This CDR3 reads CASSPLPLGGLSYEQYF. The CDR3 DNA reads TGTGCCAGCAGTCCTCTCCCGCTGGGGGGGCTTTCCTACGAGCAGTACTTC.

The V gene is TRBV19, the J gene TRBJ2-7, with TRBD1 identical over 10 bases. CDR1 LNHDA and CDR2 SQIVND come from the germline V gene (reference sequence). The V segment lost 5 bases and the J segment 3 bases; nucleotides outside the gene matches: 10. The CDR3 covers 16 residues. CDR3 residues: CASSAPTGTGDYEQYF. The CDR3 region has the DNA TGTGCCAGTAGTGCACCAACCGGGACAGGGGACTACGAGCAGTACTTC.

This chain uses TRBV5-1 with TRBJ2-5; D may be TRBD1 (5 bases). This CDR3 has 14 amino acids. Trimming removed 2 bases from V and 5 bases from J, with 13 bases in between. Per germline, CDR1 SGHRS and CDR2 YFSETQ. CDR3 protein: CASSFQGSSETQYF. The CDR3 DNA follows: TGCGCCAGCAGCTTCCAGGGATCAAGCGAGACCCAGTACTTC.

V usage is TRBV5-1 and J usage is TRBJ2-1, with 10 nucleotides matching TRBD2. Unmatched junction bases numbered 8, after V lost 4 bases and J lost 7 bases. Germline CDR1 is SGHRS and CDR2 is YFSETQ. The CDR3 consists of 15 residues. The CDR3 reads CASSPKAGGRNEQFF. As DNA, the CDR3 is TGCGCCAGCAGCCCGAAAGCGGGAGGGAGGAATGAGCAGTTCTTC.

This chain links TRBV7-2 with TRBJ1-4; possibly TRBD1 for D (6 bases). This CDR3 is 15 amino acids long. V was clipped by 3 bases and J by 3 bases, with 11 bases between them. Germline CDR1 and CDR2: SGHTA and FQGNSA. CDR3 sequence: CASSFLGQPNEKLFF. DNA for the CDR3: TGTGCCAGCAGCTTTCTAGGACAGCCTAATGAAAAACTGTTTTTT.

The CDR3 sequence: CASSPGGGYGYTF. In nucleotides, the CDR3 is TGTGCCAGCAGTCCCGGGGGGGGCTATGGCTACACCTTC. The chain employs TRBV28 and TRBJ1-2; the D gene is possibly TRBD1 (5 bases). The germline V gene has CDR1 MDHEN and CDR2 SYDVKM. Between the trimmed V and J ends, which lost 5 bases and 4 bases, there was a span of 11 bases. The CDR3 totals 13 residues.

This rearrangement joins TRBV19 to TRBJ2-2, with 7 bases aligning to TRBD1. The CDR3 totals 15 residues. CDR1 is LNHDA, CDR2 SQIVND, per germline (reference sequence). V lost 3 bases and J lost 3; bases outside the gene matches: 4. CDR3 sequence: CASSILQGDTGELFF. In nucleotides, the CDR3 is TGTGCCAGTAGTATCCTCCAGGGGGACACCGGGGAGCTGTTTTTT.

V is TRBV7-6 and J is TRBJ1-4, with D tentatively TRBD1 (6 bases). This CDR3 comprises 16 residues. The germline V gene has CDR1 SGHVS and CDR2 FNYEAQ. Trimming took 1 base from V and 2 from J, leaving 11 bases between them. The CDR3 spells CASSLETGFTNEKLFF. The CDR3 nucleotides read TGTGCCAGCAGCTTAGAAACAGGGTTCACTAATGAAAAACTGTTTTTT.

The chain couples TRBV7-2 to TRBJ1-5; 8 bases match TRBD1. From germline, CDR1 is SGHTA and CDR2 FQGNSA. The CDR3 loop spans 14 amino acids. The junction had 7 bases not matched to a gene; V was cut back by 5 bases and J by 7 bases. The CDR3 coding sequence is TGTGCCAGCAGCAAGACAGGGGAAGGGCAGCCCCAGCATTTT. Its protein is CASSKTGEGQPQHF.

The rearrangement joins TRBV6-5 to TRBJ2-7; D is perhaps TRBD2 (6 bases). Germline-derived CDR1 and CDR2 are MNHEY and SVGAGI. Trimming took 5 bases from V and 10 from J, leaving 12 bases between them. This CDR3 is built from 11 residues. The CDR3 DNA reads TGTGCCAGCAGTAACGGGGGTTCTCAGTACTTC. Translation: CASSNGGSQYF.

The V gene is TRBV4-1, the J gene TRBJ2-5; 8 nucleotides line up with TRBD1. Per germline, CDR1 MGHRA and CDR2 YSYEKL. The J segment lost 5 bases and the V segment lost 3 bases, leaving 14 bases of the junction unmatched. There are 17 residues in the CDR3. The CDR3 coding sequence is TGCGCCAGCAGCCAGGCCGCGCCTCAGGGGGCGGGGGAGACCCAGTACTTC. This sequence encodes CASSQAAPQGAGETQYF.